This T cell receptor (beta chain) is drawn from a study of OX40 agonist ivuxolimab in advanced cancers. Turning to the study itself: Patients in dose escalation had liver, melanoma, kidney or head and neck cancers. General study results and limits: Blood T cells, both CD4+ and CD8+, expanded clonally by week 6 at 0.1 to 3.0 mg/kg.

The investigators sampled blood at baseline, at cycle 4 day 1, and at cycle 7 day 1. The germline V gene encodes CDR1 SGHTS and CDR2 YDEGEE. This CDR3 comprises 14 residues. Details on this clone: Antigen specificity is unknown.

Assay: immunoSEQ multiplex PCR; the TCRdb copy retains only in-frame clones and omits some. The sample carries 70,000 to 90,000 clones, roughly 89% recorded once. V is TRBV5-8 and J is TRBJ2-5; D is undetermined. Gene TRBJ2-7 matches the end of the DNA better, so the J call may be wrong. The sequencing here drew on CD4+ or CD8+ T cells sorted from blood, taken in a trial of the OX40 agonist ivuxolimab. The clonotype comes from an adult with an advanced solid tumor such as melanoma, head and neck, liver or kidney cancer. CDR3 sequence reads: CASSFFIGNYEQYF. CDR3 nucleotides: TGTGCCAGCAGCTTCTTTATCGGTAACTACGAGCAGTACTTC.